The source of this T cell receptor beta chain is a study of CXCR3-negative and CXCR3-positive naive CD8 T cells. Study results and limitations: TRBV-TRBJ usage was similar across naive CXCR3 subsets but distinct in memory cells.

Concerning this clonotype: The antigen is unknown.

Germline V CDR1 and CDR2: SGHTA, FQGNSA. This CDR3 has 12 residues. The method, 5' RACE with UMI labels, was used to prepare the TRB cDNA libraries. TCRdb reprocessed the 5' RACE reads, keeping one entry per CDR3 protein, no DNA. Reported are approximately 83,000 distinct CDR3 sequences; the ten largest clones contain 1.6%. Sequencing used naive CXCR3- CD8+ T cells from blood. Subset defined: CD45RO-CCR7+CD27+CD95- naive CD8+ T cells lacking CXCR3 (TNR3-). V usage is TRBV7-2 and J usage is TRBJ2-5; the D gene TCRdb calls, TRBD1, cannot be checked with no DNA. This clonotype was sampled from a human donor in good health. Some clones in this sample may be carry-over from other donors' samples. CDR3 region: CASSLEGRAQYF.